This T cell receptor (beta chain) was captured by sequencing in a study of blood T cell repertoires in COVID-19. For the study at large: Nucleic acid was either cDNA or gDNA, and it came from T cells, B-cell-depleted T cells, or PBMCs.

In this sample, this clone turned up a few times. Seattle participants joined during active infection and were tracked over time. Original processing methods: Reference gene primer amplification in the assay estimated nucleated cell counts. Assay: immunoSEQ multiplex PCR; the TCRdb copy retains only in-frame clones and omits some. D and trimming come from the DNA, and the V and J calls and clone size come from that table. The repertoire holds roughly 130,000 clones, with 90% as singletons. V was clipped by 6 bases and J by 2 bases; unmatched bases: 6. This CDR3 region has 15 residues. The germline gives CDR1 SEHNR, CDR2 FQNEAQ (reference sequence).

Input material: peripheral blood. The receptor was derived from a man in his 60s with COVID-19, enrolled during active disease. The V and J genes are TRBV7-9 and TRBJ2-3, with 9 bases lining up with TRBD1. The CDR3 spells CASSSGQGYTDTQYF. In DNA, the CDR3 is TGTGCCAGCAGTTCGGGACAGGGATACACAGATACGCAGTATTTT.